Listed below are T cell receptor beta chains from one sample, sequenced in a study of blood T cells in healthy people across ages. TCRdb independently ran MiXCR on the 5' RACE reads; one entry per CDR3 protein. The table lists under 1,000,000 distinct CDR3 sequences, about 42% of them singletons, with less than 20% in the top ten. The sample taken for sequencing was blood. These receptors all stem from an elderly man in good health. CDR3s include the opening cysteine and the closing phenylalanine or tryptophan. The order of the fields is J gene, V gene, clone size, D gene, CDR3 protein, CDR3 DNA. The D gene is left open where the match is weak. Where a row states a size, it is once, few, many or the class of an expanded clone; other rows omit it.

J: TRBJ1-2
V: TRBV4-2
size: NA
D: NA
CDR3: CASSEGGFYGYTF
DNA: TGTGCCAGCAGCGAAGGGGGGTTCTATGGCTACACCTTC

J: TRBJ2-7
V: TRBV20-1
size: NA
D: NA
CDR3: CSARDRPGRTVSYEQYF
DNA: TGCAGTGCTAGAGATCGGCCGGGCAGGACAGTCTCCTACGAGCAGTACTTC

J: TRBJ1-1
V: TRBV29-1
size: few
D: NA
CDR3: CSAGRRNTEAFF
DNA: TGCAGCGCCGGACGAAGAAACACTGAAGCTTTCTTT

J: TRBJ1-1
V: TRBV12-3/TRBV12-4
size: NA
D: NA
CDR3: CASSFSATTNNEAFF
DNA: TGTGCCAGCAGTTTTTCCGCGACGACAAACAATGAAGCTTTCTTT

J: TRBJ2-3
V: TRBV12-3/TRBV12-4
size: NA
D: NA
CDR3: CASSLRGARTDAQYF
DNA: TGTGCCAGCAGTTTACGAGGAGCGAGAACAGATGCGCAGTATTTT

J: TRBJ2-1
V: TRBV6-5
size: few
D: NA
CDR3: CASSYSGRSSYNEQFF
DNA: TGTGCCAGCAGTTACTCGGGCCGGAGCTCCTACAATGAGCAGTTCTTC

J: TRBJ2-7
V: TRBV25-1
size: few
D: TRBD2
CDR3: CASSELRGSSYEQYF
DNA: TGTGCCAGCAGTGAACTGCGGGGGAGCTCCTACGAGCAGTACTTC

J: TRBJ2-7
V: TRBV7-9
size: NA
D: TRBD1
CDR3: CASSSPPGQGDEQYF
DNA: TGTGCCAGCAGCTCGCCCCCGGGACAGGGTGACGAGCAGTACTTC

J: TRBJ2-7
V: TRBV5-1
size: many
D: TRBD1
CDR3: CASSLVGTDRPPYEQYF
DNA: TGCGCCAGCAGCTTGGTGGGAACGGACAGGCCGCCCTACGAGCAGTACTTC

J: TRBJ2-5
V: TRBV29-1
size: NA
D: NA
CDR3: CSVELDSGGTQYF
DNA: TGCAGCGTTGAGTTGGACTCCGGGGGGACCCAGTACTTC

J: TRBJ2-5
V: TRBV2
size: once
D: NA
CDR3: CASSLTQGGGETQYF
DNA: TGTGCCAGCAGCTTGACCCAGGGAGGCGGGGAGACCCAGTACTTC

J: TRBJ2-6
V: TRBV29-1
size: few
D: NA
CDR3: CSVINATAGANVLTF
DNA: TGCAGCGTCATCAATGCCACGGCTGGGGCCAACGTCCTGACTTTC

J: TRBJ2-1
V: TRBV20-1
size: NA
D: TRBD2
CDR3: CSASTSGVPSSYNEQFF
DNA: TGCAGTGCTTCGACTAGCGGTGTCCCTAGCTCCTACAATGAGCAGTTCTTC

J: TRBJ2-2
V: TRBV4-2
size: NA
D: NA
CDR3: CASSLRNAGTTGELFF
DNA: TGTGCCAGCAGCCTCCGAAACGCGGGTACAACCGGGGAGCTGTTTTTT

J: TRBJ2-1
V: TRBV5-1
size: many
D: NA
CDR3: CASSSQSSYNEQFF
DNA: TGCGCCAGCAGCTCCCAAAGCTCCTACAATGAGCAGTTCTTC

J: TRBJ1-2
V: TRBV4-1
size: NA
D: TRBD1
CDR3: CASSQDLDREYGYTF
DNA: TGCGCCAGCAGCCAAGATCTGGACAGGGAGTATGGCTACACCTTC

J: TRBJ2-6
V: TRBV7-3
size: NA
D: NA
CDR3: CASSIHGEGQASGANVLTF
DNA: TGTGCCAGCAGTATCCACGGGGAGGGACAAGCCTCTGGGGCCAACGTCCTGACTTTC

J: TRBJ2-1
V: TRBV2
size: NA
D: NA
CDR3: CASTPWLRNYEQFF
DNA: TGTGCCAGCACCCCCTGGTTAAGAAACTATGAGCAGTTCTTC

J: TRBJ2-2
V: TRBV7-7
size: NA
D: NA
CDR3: CASSFEGGELFF
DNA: TGTGCTAGCAGCTTTGAGGGCGGGGAGCTGTTTTTT

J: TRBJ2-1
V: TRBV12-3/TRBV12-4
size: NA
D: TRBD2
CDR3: CASRTGGLAGGPDETQFF
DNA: TGTGCCAGCAGGACAGGGGGACTAGCGGGAGGGCCAGATGAGACCCAGTTCTTC

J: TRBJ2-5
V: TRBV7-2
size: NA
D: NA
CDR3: CASSGASAKQYF
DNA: TGTGCCAGCAGCGGGGCCAGCGCCAAGCAGTACTTC

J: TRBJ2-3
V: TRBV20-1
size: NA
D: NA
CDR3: CSAGGGRGRADTQYF
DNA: TGCAGTGCTGGAGGGGGAAGGGGCCGGGCAGATACGCAGTATTTT

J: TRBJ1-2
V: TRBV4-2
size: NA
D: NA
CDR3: CVSSHQGTKGGAGGYTF
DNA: TGTGTCAGCAGCCATCAAGGGACAAAAGGCGGGGCGGGTGGCTACACCTTC

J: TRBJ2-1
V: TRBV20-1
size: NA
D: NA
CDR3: CSAGGPSYNEQFF
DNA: TGCAGTGCAGGGGGTCCTTCCTACAATGAGCAGTTCTTC

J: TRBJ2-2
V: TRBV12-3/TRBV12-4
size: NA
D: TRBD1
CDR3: CASSLTGGQDGELFF
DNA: TGTGCCAGCAGTCTGACAGGGGGGCAAGACGGGGAGCTGTTTTTT

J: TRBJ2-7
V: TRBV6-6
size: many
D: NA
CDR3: CASQTLRDGTYEQYF
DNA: TGTGCCAGCCAAACCCTCCGGGACGGTACCTACGAGCAGTACTTC

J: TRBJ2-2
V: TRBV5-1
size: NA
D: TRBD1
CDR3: CASSTYRGIGAGELFF
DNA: TGCGCCAGCAGCACGTACAGGGGGATCGGCGCCGGGGAGCTGTTTTTT

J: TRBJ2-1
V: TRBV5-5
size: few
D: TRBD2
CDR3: CASSLWSSGINEQFF
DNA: TGTGCCAGCAGCTTGTGGTCTAGCGGGATCAATGAGCAGTTCTTC

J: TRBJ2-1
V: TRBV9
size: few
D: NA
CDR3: CASSPGLSLGDEQFF
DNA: TGTGCCAGCAGCCCAGGTCTGTCCTTGGGCGATGAGCAGTTCTTC

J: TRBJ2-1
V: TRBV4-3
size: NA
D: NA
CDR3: CASARALLRNEQFF
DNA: TGCGCCAGCGCGAGGGCCCTCTTAAGGAATGAGCAGTTCTTC

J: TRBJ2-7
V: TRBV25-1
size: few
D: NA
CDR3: CASSGDSSYEQYF
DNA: TGTGCCAGCAGTGGGGACTCTAGCTACGAGCAGTACTTC

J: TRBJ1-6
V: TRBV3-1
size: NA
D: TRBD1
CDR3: CASSRGQGTPPLHF
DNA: TGTGCCAGCAGCCGTGGACAGGGCACGCCACCCCTCCACTTT

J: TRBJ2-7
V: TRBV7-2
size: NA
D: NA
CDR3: CASSLVASDSYNEQYF
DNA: TGTGCCAGCAGCTTAGTGGCTAGTGACTCCTACAATGAGCAGTACTTC

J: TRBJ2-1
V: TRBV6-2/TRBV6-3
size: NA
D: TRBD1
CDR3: CASSYWTGATYNEQFF
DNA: TGTGCCAGCAGTTACTGGACAGGGGCCACCTACAATGAGCAGTTCTTC

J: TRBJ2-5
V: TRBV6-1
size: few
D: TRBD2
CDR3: CASSLQTSRQETQYF
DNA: TGTGCCAGCAGCCTACAGACTAGCCGACAAGAGACCCAGTACTTC

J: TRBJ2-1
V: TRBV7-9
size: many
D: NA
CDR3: CASSFRSENPYNEQFF
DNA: TGTGCCAGCAGCTTTCGTTCCGAAAACCCCTACAATGAGCAGTTCTTC